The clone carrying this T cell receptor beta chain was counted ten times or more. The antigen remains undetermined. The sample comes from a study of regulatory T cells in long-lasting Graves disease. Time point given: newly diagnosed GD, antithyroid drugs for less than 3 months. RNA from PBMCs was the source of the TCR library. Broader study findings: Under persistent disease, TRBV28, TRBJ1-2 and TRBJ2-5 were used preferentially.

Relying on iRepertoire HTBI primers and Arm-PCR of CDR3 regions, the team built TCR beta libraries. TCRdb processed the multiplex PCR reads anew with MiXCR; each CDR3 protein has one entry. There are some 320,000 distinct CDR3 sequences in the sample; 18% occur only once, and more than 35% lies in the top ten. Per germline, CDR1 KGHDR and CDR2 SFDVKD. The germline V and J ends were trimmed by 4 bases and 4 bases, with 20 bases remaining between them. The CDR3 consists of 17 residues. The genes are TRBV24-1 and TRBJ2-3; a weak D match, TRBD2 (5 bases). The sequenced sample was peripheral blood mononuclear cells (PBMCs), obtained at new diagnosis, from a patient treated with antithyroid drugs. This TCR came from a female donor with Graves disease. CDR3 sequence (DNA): TGTGCCACCAGTGACCTGATTCGGGGAGAAGTGTCAGATACGCAGTATTTT. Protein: CATSDLIRGEVSDTQYF.